The sequence of this TCR beta chain was determined in a study of T cell responses to AZD1222 COVID-19 vaccine. Broader study findings: Nearly half of spike-specific TCRs reportedly go after variant regions that carry no mutations. Clonal diversity may have been underestimated, and the donors were mostly white British, with more females than males. Spike-specific TCR depth and breadth grew after two AZD1222 doses.

CDR1 is SGHDT, CDR2 YYEEEE, per germline. V lost 2 bases, J lost 3 bases, and 18 bases lay in between. The length of the CDR3 is 18 residues. The method was immunoSEQ multiplex PCR; TCRdb's version includes in-frame clones alone and lacks a portion of them. Of 150,000 or so clones in the sample, about 89% were seen once. Concerning this clone: No antigen is known for it.

The specimen comprised peripheral blood, sampled 28 days after the second AZD1222 dose. This chain uses TRBV5-6 with TRBJ1-6, with D possibly being TRBD1 (5 bases). The receptor was isolated from an adult who received the AZD1222 COVID-19 vaccine. The CDR3, as DNA: TGTGCCAGCAGCTTCGGACGGGGCGAAGGGAACTATAATTCACCCCTCCACTTT. Its protein product is CASSFGRGEGNYNSPLHF.